This is a list of T cell receptor beta chains from one sample in a study of CD8 T cells in ankylosing spondylitis. Each CDR3 protein gets one entry after TCRdb re-called the 5' RACE reads with MiXCR. The data contain fewer than 130,000 distinct CDR3 sequences, around 24% of them singletons. The specimen was synovial fluid, either unsorted or a sorted T cell fraction (not recorded which). The source of these receptors is a male donor with ankylosing spondylitis. The CDR3 runs from the conserved cysteine through the conserved F or W. Each record gives: clone size, D gene, V gene, J gene, CDR3 protein, CDR3 DNA. The D gene is left open where the match is weak. Clone size appears in some rows only: once, few, many, or a class for an expanded clone.

abundance: many
d_gene: .
v_gene: TRBV25-1
j_gene: TRBJ1-1
CDR3aa: CASSGRTEAFF
CDR3nt: TGTGCCAGCAGTGGGAGGACTGAAGCTTTCTTT

abundance: .
d_gene: .
v_gene: TRBV12-3/TRBV12-4
j_gene: TRBJ1-2
CDR3aa: CASSFSVTYNGYTF
CDR3nt: TGTGCCAGCAGTTTTTCTGTGACATATAATGGCTACACCTTC

abundance: .
d_gene: .
v_gene: TRBV12-3/TRBV12-4
j_gene: TRBJ2-1
CDR3aa: CASSFGEQFF
CDR3nt: TGTGCCAGCAGTTTTGGGGAGCAGTTCTTC

abundance: .
d_gene: TRBD2
v_gene: TRBV12-3/TRBV12-4
j_gene: TRBJ2-1
CDR3aa: CASSTPGLWNEQFF
CDR3nt: TGTGCCAGCAGTACACCGGGACTATGGAATGAGCAGTTCTTC

abundance: .
d_gene: .
v_gene: TRBV19
j_gene: TRBJ2-1
CDR3aa: CASKKGGVGEQFF
CDR3nt: TGTGCCAGTAAAAAGGGCGGAGTGGGGGAGCAGTTCTTC

abundance: few
d_gene: TRBD2
v_gene: TRBV7-2
j_gene: TRBJ2-1
CDR3aa: CASSQLAGAYNEQFF
CDR3nt: TGTGCCAGCAGCCAACTAGCGGGAGCATACAATGAGCAGTTCTTC

abundance: many
d_gene: TRBD2
v_gene: TRBV11-2
j_gene: TRBJ2-1
CDR3aa: CASSPGGEQFF
CDR3nt: TGTGCCAGCAGCCCCGGGGGGGAGCAGTTCTTC

abundance: few
d_gene: TRBD2
v_gene: TRBV29-1
j_gene: TRBJ2-3
CDR3aa: CSSKTSGTDTQYF
CDR3nt: TGCAGCTCGAAGACTAGCGGAACAGATACGCAGTATTTT

abundance: .
d_gene: .
v_gene: TRBV15
j_gene: TRBJ2-1
CDR3aa: CATSRDRRISYNEQFF
CDR3nt: TGTGCCACCAGCAGAGATAGGAGGATTTCCTACAATGAGCAGTTCTTC

abundance: .
d_gene: TRBD2
v_gene: TRBV4-2
j_gene: TRBJ2-1
CDR3aa: CASSQGGAGGDNEQFF
CDR3nt: TGTGCCAGCAGCCAAGGGGGGGCGGGAGGAGATAATGAGCAGTTCTTC

abundance: few
d_gene: .
v_gene: TRBV7-2
j_gene: TRBJ2-4
CDR3aa: CASSFNDRAKNIQYF
CDR3nt: TGTGCCAGCAGCTTTAACGACAGGGCCAAAAACATTCAGTACTTC

abundance: few
d_gene: .
v_gene: TRBV6-1
j_gene: TRBJ2-3
CDR3aa: CASGGQGTDTQYF
CDR3nt: TGTGCCAGCGGGGGGCAGGGCACAGATACGCAGTATTTT

abundance: .
d_gene: TRBD2
v_gene: TRBV27
j_gene: TRBJ2-2
CDR3aa: CASSPAAGGTGELFF
CDR3nt: TGTGCCAGCAGCCCAGCGGCGGGAGGAACCGGGGAGCTGTTTTTT

abundance: .
d_gene: .
v_gene: TRBV20-1
j_gene: TRBJ2-1
CDR3aa: CSARRGTAPYEQFF
CDR3nt: TGCAGTGCTAGACGGGGGACAGCCCCTTATGAGCAGTTCTTC

abundance: .
d_gene: .
v_gene: TRBV4-2
j_gene: TRBJ2-2
CDR3aa: CASSQESWGPGGTGELFF
CDR3nt: TGTGCCAGCAGCCAAGAAAGTTGGGGCCCCGGGGGCACCGGGGAGCTGTTTTTT

abundance: .
d_gene: .
v_gene: TRBV2
j_gene: TRBJ2-2
CDR3aa: CASKELDTGELFF
CDR3nt: TGTGCCAGCAAAGAACTAGACACCGGGGAGCTGTTTTTT

abundance: .
d_gene: .
v_gene: TRBV29-1
j_gene: TRBJ2-3
CDR3aa: CSVTRRGTDTQYF
CDR3nt: TGCAGCGTTACTAGGCGGGGCACAGATACGCAGTATTTT

abundance: .
d_gene: .
v_gene: TRBV3-1
j_gene: TRBJ2-5
CDR3aa: CASSLRILGETQYF
CDR3nt: TGTGCCAGCAGCCTACGGATCCTCGGAGAGACCCAGTACTTC

abundance: .
d_gene: TRBD1
v_gene: TRBV5-1
j_gene: TRBJ1-4
CDR3aa: CASSLEDRAKLFF
CDR3nt: TGCGCCAGCAGCTTGGAAGACAGGGCCAAACTGTTTTTT

abundance: .
d_gene: .
v_gene: TRBV27
j_gene: TRBJ1-5
CDR3aa: CASSFQNQPQHF
CDR3nt: TGTGCCAGCAGTTTCCAAAATCAGCCCCAGCATTTT

abundance: few
d_gene: .
v_gene: TRBV5-6
j_gene: TRBJ2-1
CDR3aa: CATNRAYGEQFF
CDR3nt: TGTGCCACAAACAGGGCGTACGGTGAGCAGTTCTTC

abundance: .
d_gene: TRBD1
v_gene: TRBV5-1
j_gene: TRBJ2-2
CDR3aa: CASSLGGQHTGELFF
CDR3nt: TGCGCCAGCAGCTTGGGGGGACAGCACACCGGGGAGCTGTTTTTT

abundance: .
d_gene: TRBD2
v_gene: TRBV10-3
j_gene: TRBJ2-3
CDR3aa: CAISSSGTEDTQYF
CDR3nt: TGTGCCATCAGTTCTAGCGGGACAGAGGATACGCAGTATTTT

abundance: few
d_gene: TRBD2
v_gene: TRBV7-6
j_gene: TRBJ2-1
CDR3aa: CASSADGRAYNEQFF
CDR3nt: TGTGCCAGCAGCGCGGACGGGAGGGCTTACAATGAGCAGTTCTTC

abundance: .
d_gene: TRBD1
v_gene: TRBV20-1
j_gene: TRBJ1-6
CDR3aa: CSARPDRDNSPLHF
CDR3nt: TGCAGTGCTAGGCCGGACAGGGATAATTCACCCCTCCACTTT

abundance: many
d_gene: TRBD1
v_gene: TRBV28
j_gene: TRBJ1-5
CDR3aa: CASSFGRQGWESNQPQHF
CDR3nt: TGTGCCAGCAGTTTCGGCCGACAGGGGTGGGAAAGCAATCAGCCCCAGCATTTT

abundance: few
d_gene: .
v_gene: TRBV20-1
j_gene: TRBJ1-5
CDR3aa: CSASEGVNQPQHF
CDR3nt: TGCAGTGCTAGTGAGGGGGTCAATCAGCCCCAGCATTTT

abundance: .
d_gene: .
v_gene: TRBV7-2
j_gene: TRBJ1-6
CDR3aa: CASSLHHLNNSPLHF
CDR3nt: TGTGCCAGCAGCCTACACCACCTAAATAATTCACCCCTCCACTTT

abundance: few
d_gene: TRBD2
v_gene: TRBV7-9
j_gene: TRBJ2-1
CDR3aa: CASSPTSGSNNEQFF
CDR3nt: TGTGCCAGCAGCCCGACTAGCGGGAGCAACAATGAGCAGTTCTTC